This TCR beta chain originates from a study of cytomegalovirus exposure and HLA in healthy donors. About this clone: Its antigen is not identified.

Researchers ran the PCR with 60 Vbeta and 13 Jbeta primers. The assay was immunoSEQ multiplex PCR, and TCRdb's table has in-frame clones only and misses some. Here the sample spans 120,000 or so clones, 75% to 85% being singletons. V shed 5 bases, J shed 4 bases, and the junction held 8 bases outside the gene matches. Germline lookup yields CDR1 SGHNT and CDR2 YYREEE (reference sequence). The CDR3 sequence is 16 residues long. Findings and limits, study-wide: Common viral pathogens were later found to be apparently linked to several of the most significant clusters. CMV serostatus was the sole immune exposure data available. Reportedly, fewer N-insertions than the approximately 700-donor mean appeared in an Asian-associated ancestry cluster in a later analysis. There were some public TCRs occurring in many donors, but most TCR sequences were rare.

The chain couples TRBV5-4 to TRBJ2-3; 12 nucleotides align to TRBD2. This receptor was obtained from a man in his thirties or forties in good health and CMV-seronegative. Sample: PBMCs. CDR3 amino acids: CASSLTLAGGPDTQYF. The CDR3 nucleotides are TGTGCCAGCAGTCTTACACTAGCGGGAGGTCCAGATACGCAGTATTTT. Based on the CDR3 plus reference TRBV5-4 and TRBJ2-3, the full variable domain is ETGVTQSPTHLIKTRGQQVTLRCSSQSGHNTVSWYQQALGQGPQFIFQYYREEENGRGNFPPRFSGLQFPNYSSELNVNALELDDSALYLCASSLTLAGGPDTQYFGPGTRLTVL.